These 10 T cell receptor beta chains came from one sample sequenced in a study of CD8 T cells in ankylosing spondylitis. For these TCRs, the target antigens are not known. TCRdb recomputed calls from the 5' RACE reads with MiXCR, one row per CDR3 protein. The table has 500,000 or so distinct CDR3 sequences, about 5.7% seen once. Study-level findings and limits: For ankylosing spondylitis blood, a TCR beta motif of 7 to 9 highly homologous variants appeared characteristic.

Sequencing was done on a sample of blood, either unsorted or a sorted T cell fraction (not recorded which). The receptor source for this set is a male donor with ankylosing spondylitis.

There are many counts of this clonotype. The chain links TRBV10-3 to TRBJ2-5, with 8 positions matching TRBD2. Trimming cost V 0 bases and J 1 base; bases outside gene matches: 4. Germline assignment: CDR1 ENHRY and CDR2 SYGVKD. This CDR3 has 16 amino acids. The CDR3 loop reads CAISESLAGIQETQYF. For the CDR3, the DNA is TGTGCCATCAGTGAGTCGCTAGCGGGCATCCAAGAGACCCAGTACTTC.

As concerns this clonotype: This could be a read error, since a much larger clone is one nucleotide away. This sequence joins TRBV20-1 and TRBJ2-3; TRBD2 matches 7 bases. Germline V gives CDR1 DFQATT, CDR2 SNEGSKA (reference sequence). With V trimmed by 6 bases and J by 4 bases, 13 bases remained unmatched. The CDR3 is 15 residues long. CDR3 nucleotide sequence: TGCAGTGCCGGGGTACTAGCGAGAGCCGCAGATACGCAGTATTTT. Encoded protein: CSAGVLARAADTQYF.

This clonotype was seen ten or more times. The rearrangement links TRBV20-1 to TRBJ2-1, with D unclear. V dropped 1 base and J dropped 2 bases, with 9 bases sitting between them. From germline, CDR1 is DFQATT and CDR2 SNEGSKA (reference sequence). There are 14 residues in the CDR3. The CDR3 region is CSARALHTYNEQFF. The CDR3 coding sequence is TGCAGTGCTAGAGCTTTACATACCTACAATGAGCAGTTCTTC.

About this clonotype: A clone one base away is much larger, so this may be a read error. The genes are TRBV6-2 or TRBV6-3 and TRBJ2-3, with D perhaps matching TRBD2 (6 bases). This CDR3 has 14 residues. CDR1 is MNHEY, CDR2 SVGEGT, per germline. The CDR3 region has the DNA TGTGCCAGCAGACCTAGCGCTATCACAGATTCGCAGTATTTT. It codes for CASRPSAITDSQYF.

This clonotype was detected ten times or more. The V call is TRBV20-1, the J call TRBJ2-1; D gene unclear. The CDR3 totals 13 residues. Looked up from germline, CDR1 is DFQATT and CDR2 is SNEGSKA (reference sequence). Deletions cut 3 bases from V and 8 bases from J, with 14 bases between. The CDR3 DNA sequence: TGCAGTGCTAGCCCTCACGTCGCCGATGAGCAGTTCTTC. It yields the protein CSASPHVADEQFF.

This clonotype was counted many times. The rearrangement joins TRBV29-1 to TRBJ1-1; 7 bases are shared with TRBD1. Trimming took 7 bases from V and 3 from J; bases not matched to a gene: 8. Germline V gene data show CDR1 as SQVTM and CDR2 as ANQGSEA. This CDR3 contains 13 residues. CDR3: CSAMRQGDTEAFF. The CDR3 region has the DNA TGCAGCGCAATGCGACAGGGTGACACTGAAGCTTTCTTT.

The table lists this clonotype with many counts. This chain uses TRBV6-1 with TRBJ2-5, with D possibly being TRBD2 (7 bases). Trimming took off 8 bases at V and 4 bases at J, with 20 bases between the two ends. Germline lookup yields CDR1 MNHNS and CDR2 SASEGT. The CDR3 totals 15 residues. CDR3 in amino acids: CASRRGGGPRETQYF. The CDR3 coding sequence is TGTGCCAGCCGCAGGGGCGGGGGCCCAAGAGAGACCCAGTACTTC.

This clonotype appeared many times. The V call is TRBV6-5, the J call TRBJ1-2; D ambiguous. The length of the CDR3 is 15 residues. Trimming stripped 0 bases from V and 6 bases from J, with 14 bases between. Germline CDR1 MNHEY, CDR2 SVGAGI. The CDR3 DNA is TGTGCCAGCAGTTACTCGAACGGGGATCGAGATGGCTACACCTTC. The encoded protein is CASSYSNGDRDGYTF.

This clonotype was observed many times. This rearrangement joins TRBV29-1 to TRBJ2-1; the D gene is possibly TRBD2 (6 bases). V was shortened by 7 bases and J by 4 bases, with 17 bases between the two germline ends. The CDR3 consists of 14 residues. CDR1 is SQVTM, CDR2 ANQGSEA, per germline. CDR3 nucleotides: TGCAGCGATAAAACTAGCAGACATTACAATGAGCAGTTCTTC. Translating it yields CSDKTSRHYNEQFF.

This clonotype was observed at least ten times. The CDR3 DNA reads as TGTGCCAGCAGCTTGATTGACAGCCCTAACTATGGCTACACCTTC. Translating gives CASSLIDSPNYGYTF. The V and J genes are TRBV7-2 and TRBJ1-2, with a weak D call TRBD1 (5 bases). The CDR3 runs 15 residues. CDR1 is SGHTA and CDR2 is FQGNSA in the germline V gene. Trimming took 3 bases from V and 0 from J, leaving 11 bases between them. Combining the CDR3 with reference TRBV7-2 and TRBJ1-2 gives the whole variable domain GAGVSQSPSNKVTEKGKDVELRCDPISGHTALYWYRQSLGQGLEFLIYFQGNSAPDKSGLPSDRFSAERTGGSVSTLTIQRTQQEDSAVYLCASSLIDSPNYGYTFGSGTRLTVV.